This T cell receptor (beta chain) was identified during a study of T cells in Graves' hyperthyroidism and ophthalmopathy. Study as a whole: It was at initial diagnosis, before any treatment, that peripheral blood was collected. Study observations and caveats: Ophthalmopathy, as predicted by the model, came a median approximately 6.5 months after the prediction.

The CDR3 has 14 amino acids. Germline V gene data show CDR1 as LGHDT and CDR2 as YNNKEL (reference sequence). Trimming took 4 bases from V and 2 from J, leaving 10 bases between them. Graves' hyperthyroidism showing no ophthalmopathy progression within 18 months was considered stable. From RNA transcripts, TCR beta CDR3 regions were amplified. First-round RT-PCR of the TCR CDR3 relied on the HTBI primer set. TCRdb re-analysed the multiplex PCR reads in MiXCR, keeping a single row per CDR3 protein. The sample lists hundreds of thousands of distinct CDR3 sequences; 14% were seen once. This clonotype appeared a single time. Its antigen is unknown. Just one base apart from a much larger clone, this may be a read error.

This TCR was recovered from a woman aged 18-30 years with Graves' hyperthyroidism. What was sequenced was blood. The chain has TRBV3-1 and TRBJ2-3; D perhaps matches TRBD1 (6 bases). This chain's CDR3 is CASSRGHLTDTQYF. DNA of the CDR3: TGTGCCAGCAGCCGGGGACACCTCACAGATACGCAGTATTTT.